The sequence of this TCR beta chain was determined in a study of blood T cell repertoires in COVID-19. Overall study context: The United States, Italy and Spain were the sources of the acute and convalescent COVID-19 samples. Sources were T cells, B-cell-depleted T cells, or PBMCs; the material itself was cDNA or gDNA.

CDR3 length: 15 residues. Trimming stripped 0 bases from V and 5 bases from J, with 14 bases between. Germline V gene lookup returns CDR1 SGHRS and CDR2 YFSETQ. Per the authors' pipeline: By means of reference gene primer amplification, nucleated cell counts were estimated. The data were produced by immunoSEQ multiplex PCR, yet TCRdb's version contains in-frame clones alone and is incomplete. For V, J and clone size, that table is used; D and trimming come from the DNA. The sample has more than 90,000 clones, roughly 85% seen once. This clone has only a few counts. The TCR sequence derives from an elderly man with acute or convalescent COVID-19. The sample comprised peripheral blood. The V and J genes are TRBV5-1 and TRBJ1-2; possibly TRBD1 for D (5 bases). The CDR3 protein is CASSLGAGFFYGYTF. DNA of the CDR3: TGCGCCAGCAGCTTGGGAGCAGGGTTTTTTTATGGCTACACCTTC.